This T cell receptor (beta chain) was sequenced for a study of shared clonotypes between healthy human individuals. Using immunoSEQ multiplex PCR, the repertoire was profiled, and TCRdb retains in-frame clones only, with some absent. This sample has approximately 600,000 clones; around 95% occur once, and the top ten carry approximately 0.12%. Points from the study as a whole: Incompleteness in sorted-subset sequencing, despite large depth, was shown by rarefaction.

Details on this clone: Its antigen is unknown.

Naive CD8 cells were CD45RO-negative, positively selected for CCR7, excluding terminally differentiated effector memory CD45RA+ cells. Between the trimmed V and J ends, which lost 8 bases and 1 base, there was a span of 20 bases. The CDR3 has 17 amino acids. Per germline, CDR1 SEHNR and CDR2 FQNEAQ (reference sequence). The TCR comes from a woman aged 25 to 45 in good health. Sequenced material: naive CD8+ T cells sorted from blood. J is TRBJ2-2 and V is TRBV7-9; TRBD2 is a possible D gene (5 bases). CDR3 sequence reads: CASPLVRDGLNTGELFF. The CDR3 DNA is TGTGCCAGCCCTTTGGTGAGGGATGGATTGAACACCGGGGAGCTGTTTTTT. The complete variable domain, with remaining parts taken from reference TRBV7-9 and TRBJ2-2, reads DTGVSQNPRHKITKRGQNVTFRCDPISEHNRLYWYRQTLGQGPEFLTYFQNEAQLEKSRLLSDRFSAERPKGSFSTLEIQRTEQGDSAMYLCASPLVRDGLNTGELFFGEGSRLTVL.